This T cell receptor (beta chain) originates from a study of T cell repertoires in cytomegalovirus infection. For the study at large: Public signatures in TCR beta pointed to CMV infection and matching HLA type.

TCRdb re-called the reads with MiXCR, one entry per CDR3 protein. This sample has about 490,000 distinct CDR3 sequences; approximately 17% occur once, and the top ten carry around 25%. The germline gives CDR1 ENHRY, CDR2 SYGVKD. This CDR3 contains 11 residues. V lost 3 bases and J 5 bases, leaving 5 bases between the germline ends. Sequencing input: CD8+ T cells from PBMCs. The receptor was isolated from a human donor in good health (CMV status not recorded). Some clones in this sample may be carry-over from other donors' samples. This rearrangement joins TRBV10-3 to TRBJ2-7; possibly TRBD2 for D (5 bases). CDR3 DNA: TGTGCCATCAGTGACGGGAACGAGCAGTACTTC. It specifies CAISDGNEQYF.